This T cell receptor (beta chain) is drawn from a study of TET2 disruption in CD19-targeted CAR T cells (dated by TCRdb to between 2018 and 2020). Regarding the research as a whole: The number of samples was determined by the original clinical trial design and by which samples were available, and no additional inclusion criteria were applied. Points the paper makes about the study in general: Conclusions about the CAR T cells of the patient were based on extensive analysis of a single subject.

The germline V gene supplies CDR1 SGHRS and CDR2 YFSETQ. The germline ends are 12 bases apart after V is trimmed by 0 bases and J by 11 bases. From the cysteine up to the phenylalanine, the CDR3 has a length of 14 residues. The CDR3 was read in part: 33 bases, with the frame set at base 1. Sample treatment or condition, as interpreted from the label and publication: autologous CTL019 cells: CD19 CAR with 4-1BB and CD3 zeta domains. The CD19 CAR incorporated TCR zeta and 4-1BB costimulatory signaling domains. T cells for CTL019 manufacturing were collected from peripheral blood by means of leukapheresis. The DNeasy Blood and Tissue Kit was used to extract genomic DNA from pre-infusion T cells, peripheral blood, or sorted post-infusion T cells. Worth noting for this clone: The target of this receptor is not known. The sequence runs out 3 residues before the end of the CDR3; the remainder is reconstructed from the germline J gene.

Deep sequencing of the TCR beta chain was done using the immunoSEQ assay. The authors' pipeline ran thus. Only productive TCR beta rearrangements were used to compute clonotype frequencies. TCRdb carries this immuneACCESS record with in-frame sequences only. Its versions omit some clonotypes, under half of them owing to an unresolved V gene in the studies checked, with the rest unexplained. V and J calls plus clone size are reproduced from that table; the DNA served to infer D and trimming. This sample's listing comprises under 30,000 clones. The ten largest make up 1.9% of the sample. Source: CD8- CAR+ T cells sorted from cultured blood T cells, taken for CD19 CAR T cell therapy. The intended sense of this specimen's cell subset or site label: CD8-negative CAR-positive T cells from the infusion product. The rearrangement joined TRBV5-1 to TRBJ1-6, with no reliable assignment of the D segment. This sequence was found in a man between 65 and 79 years old with chronic lymphocytic leukemia. The CDR3 here reads CASSLVVSEPPLHF. CDR3 bases read: TGCGCCAGCAGCTTGGTTGTGTCAGAACCACCC.